Below, one T cell receptor beta chain is given with its context. Its specific antigen is unknown. Qualities for individual bases were not recorded, and no much larger clone is one base off. The germline V gene (reference sequence) yields SEHNR for CDR1 and FQNEAQ for CDR2. Deletion took 6 bases off V and 0 bases off J, with a span of 12 bases between the germline ends. The CDR3, cysteine through phenylalanine, is 15 amino acids long. The read is trimmed to its CDR3 DNA, 45 bases read in frame from base 1. This sample was taken from a study of blood T cell repertoires in COVID-19 (dated by TCRdb to the early 2020s). As for the study more broadly: The collaborator samples originated in the United States, Italy and Spain and spanned the acute and convalescent phases of COVID-19. The prospective study material was composed of cDNA or gDNA derived from T cells, B-cell-depleted T cells, or PBMCs. Subjects who had been exposed to COVID-19, were actively infected with it, or had recovered from it provided the deeply sampled blood TCRbeta repertoires that made up the dataset. The repertoires were released in a freely available public database meant as a resource for research on the immune response to SARS-CoV-2. The samples were drawn from two sources: the first 160 participants of the ongoing ImmuneRACE study, and 1,254 subjects contributed by 6 global collaborators. The sample metadata nearly always contained a de-identified subject ID, COVID-19 status, age in years and sex. Where HLA class I and class II types were available, the types were taken from metadata supplied by the sample provider, not from assay-based typing. What the research found in general, with its limitations: Clinical and demographic metadata were provided uncurated, with the amount varying by source and participant.

Each collaborating institution followed its own protocols to collect whole blood in K2EDTA tubes. For TCRbeta analysis, collaborators shipped samples as frozen whole blood, isolated PBMCs, or DNA extracted from either of those sample types. TCRbeta CDR3 regions were amplified from genomic DNA by means of the immunoSEQ Assay, a bias-controlled multiplex PCR. Processing in the source paper ran as follows. Nucleated cell counts per sample were estimated from amplification of reference gene primers within the assay. Sequence reads were collapsed and filtered to measure the absolute abundance of every unique TCRbeta CDR3 rearrangement. For each sample, productive Simpson clonality was calculated as the square root of Simpson's diversity index over productive rearrangements. Not all clones reach the TCRdb copy of this immuneACCESS table, which keeps in-frame sequences only. Checked studies attribute under half of the gap to unresolved V genes and leave the rest unexplained. The V and J calls and clone size were taken over from that table, and D and trimming were inferred from the DNA. The sample table shows around 54,000 clones, and roughly 90% are seen once. Of the sample, roughly 2.3% is held by the ten largest clones.

The sequencing sample was made of peripheral blood. This TCR came from a human donor in a cohort sampled during active COVID-19. Recombination linked TRBV7-9 to TRBJ2-1, with TRBD1 tentatively as D gene (6 bases match). The nucleotide sequence is given as TGTGCCAGCAGTTCAGACAGGCACTCCTACAATGAGCAGTTCTTC. This translates into CASSSDRHSYNEQFF. The entire variable domain, with the stretches around the CDR3 drawn from the reference TRBV7-9 and TRBJ2-1 proteins, is DTGVSQNPRHKITKRGQNVTFRCDPISEHNRLYWYRQTLGQGPEFLTYFQNEAQLEKSRLLSDRFSAERPKGSFSTLEIQRTEQGDSAMYLCASSSDRHSYNEQFFGPGTRLTVL.